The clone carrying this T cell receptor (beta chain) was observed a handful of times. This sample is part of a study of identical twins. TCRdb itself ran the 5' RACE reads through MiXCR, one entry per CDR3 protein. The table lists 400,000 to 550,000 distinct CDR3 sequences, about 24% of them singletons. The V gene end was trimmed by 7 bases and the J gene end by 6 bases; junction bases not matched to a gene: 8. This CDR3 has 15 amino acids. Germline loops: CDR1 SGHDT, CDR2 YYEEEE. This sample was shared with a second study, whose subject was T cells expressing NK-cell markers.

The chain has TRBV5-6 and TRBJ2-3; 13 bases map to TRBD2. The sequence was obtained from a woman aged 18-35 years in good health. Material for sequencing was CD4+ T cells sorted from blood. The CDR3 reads CASVTSGGAEDTQYF. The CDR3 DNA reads TGTGCCAGCGTCACTAGCGGGGGGGCTGAGGATACGCAGTATTTT.